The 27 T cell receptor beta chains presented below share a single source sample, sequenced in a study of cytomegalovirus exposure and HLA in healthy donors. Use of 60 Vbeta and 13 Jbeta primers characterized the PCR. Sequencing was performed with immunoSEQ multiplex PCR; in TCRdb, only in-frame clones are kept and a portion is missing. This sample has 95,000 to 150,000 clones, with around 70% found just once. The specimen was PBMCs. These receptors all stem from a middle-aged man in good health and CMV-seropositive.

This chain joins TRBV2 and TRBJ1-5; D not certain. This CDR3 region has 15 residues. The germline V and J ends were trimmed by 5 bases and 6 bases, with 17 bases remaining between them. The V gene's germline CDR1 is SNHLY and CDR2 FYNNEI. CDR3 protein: CASSKLRGEGQPQHF. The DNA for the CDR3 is TGTGCCAGCAGTAAACTTCGGGGAGAAGGTCAGCCCCAGCATTTT.

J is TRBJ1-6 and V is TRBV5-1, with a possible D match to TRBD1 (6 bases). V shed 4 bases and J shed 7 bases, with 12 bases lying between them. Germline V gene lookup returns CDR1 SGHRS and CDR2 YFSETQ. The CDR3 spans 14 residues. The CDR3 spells CASSLGRGNSPLHF. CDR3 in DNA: TGCGCCAGCAGCCTAGGCAGGGGCAATTCACCCCTCCACTTT.

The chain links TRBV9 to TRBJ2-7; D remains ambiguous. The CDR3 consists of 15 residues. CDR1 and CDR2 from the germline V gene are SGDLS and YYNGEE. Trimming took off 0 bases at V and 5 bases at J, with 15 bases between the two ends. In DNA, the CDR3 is TGTGCCAGCAGCGTAGGAGCCTTAACCGAGAACGAGCAGTACTTC. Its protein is CASSVGALTENEQYF.

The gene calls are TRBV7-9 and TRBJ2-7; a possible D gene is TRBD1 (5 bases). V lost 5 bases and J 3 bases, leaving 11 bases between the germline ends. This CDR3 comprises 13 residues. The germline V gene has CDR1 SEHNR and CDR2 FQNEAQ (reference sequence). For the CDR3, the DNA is TGTGCCAGCAGCGCTCAGGGCCGCTACGAGCAGTACTTC. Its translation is CASSAQGRYEQYF.

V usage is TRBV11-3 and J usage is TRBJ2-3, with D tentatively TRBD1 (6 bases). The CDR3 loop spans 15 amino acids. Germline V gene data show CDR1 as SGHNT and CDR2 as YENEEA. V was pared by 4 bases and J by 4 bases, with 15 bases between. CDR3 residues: CASSSRGSIADTQYF. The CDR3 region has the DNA TGTGCCAGCAGCTCCAGGGGAAGTATCGCAGATACGCAGTATTTT. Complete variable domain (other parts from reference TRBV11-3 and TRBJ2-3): EAGVVQSPRYKIIEKKQPVAFWCNPISGHNTLYWYLQNLGQGPELLIRYENEEAVDDSQLPKDRFSAERLKGVDSTLKIQPAELGDSAVYLCASSSRGSIADTQYFGPGTRLTVL.

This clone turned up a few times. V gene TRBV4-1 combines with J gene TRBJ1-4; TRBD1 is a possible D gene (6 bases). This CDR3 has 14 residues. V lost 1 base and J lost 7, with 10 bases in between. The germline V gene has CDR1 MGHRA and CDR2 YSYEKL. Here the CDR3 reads CASSQGQVFEKLFF. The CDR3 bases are TGCGCCAGCAGCCAAGGACAGGTCTTTGAAAAACTGTTTTTT.

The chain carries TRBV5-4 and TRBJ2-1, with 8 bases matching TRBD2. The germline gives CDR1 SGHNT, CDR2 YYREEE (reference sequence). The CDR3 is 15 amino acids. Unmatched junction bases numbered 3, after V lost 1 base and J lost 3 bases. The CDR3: CASSLISGVYNEQFF. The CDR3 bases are TGTGCCAGCAGCTTGATTAGCGGGGTCTACAATGAGCAGTTCTTC. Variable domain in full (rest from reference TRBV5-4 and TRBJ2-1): ETGVTQSPTHLIKTRGQQVTLRCSSQSGHNTVSWYQQALGQGPQFIFQYYREEENGRGNFPPRFSGLQFPNYSSELNVNALELDDSALYLCASSLISGVYNEQFFGPGTRLTVL.

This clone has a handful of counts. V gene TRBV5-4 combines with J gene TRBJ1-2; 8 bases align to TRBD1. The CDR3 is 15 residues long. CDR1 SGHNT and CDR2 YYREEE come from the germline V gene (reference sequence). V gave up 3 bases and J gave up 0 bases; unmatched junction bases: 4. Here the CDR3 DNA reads TGTGCCAGCAGCTCACAGGGGGGAGCTAACTATGGCTACACCTTC. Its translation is CASSSQGGANYGYTF.

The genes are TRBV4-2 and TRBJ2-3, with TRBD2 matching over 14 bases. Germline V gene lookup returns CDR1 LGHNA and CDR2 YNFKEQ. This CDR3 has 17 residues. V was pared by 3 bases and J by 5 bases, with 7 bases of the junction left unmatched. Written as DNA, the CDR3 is TGTGCCAGCAGCCAGGAGGGACTAGCGGGAGTTGTAGATACGCAGTATTTT. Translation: CASSQEGLAGVVDTQYF.

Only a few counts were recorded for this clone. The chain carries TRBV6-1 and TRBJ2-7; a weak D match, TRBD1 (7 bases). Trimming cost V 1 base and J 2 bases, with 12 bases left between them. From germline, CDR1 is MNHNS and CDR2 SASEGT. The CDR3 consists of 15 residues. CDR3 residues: CASSEGRGVTYEQYF. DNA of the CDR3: TGTGCCAGCAGTGAAGGCAGGGGGGTAACCTACGAGCAGTACTTC.

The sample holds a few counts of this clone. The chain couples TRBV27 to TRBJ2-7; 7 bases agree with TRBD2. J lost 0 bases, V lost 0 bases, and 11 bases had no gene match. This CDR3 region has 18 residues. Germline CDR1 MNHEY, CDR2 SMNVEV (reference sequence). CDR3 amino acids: CASSLSLPLAAYSYEQYF. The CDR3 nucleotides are TGTGCCAGCAGTTTATCGCTCCCCCTAGCGGCCTACTCCTACGAGCAGTACTTC.

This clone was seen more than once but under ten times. The CDR3 is CASSLDRKETQYF. In DNA form, the CDR3 reads TGTGCCAGCAGCCTGGACAGAAAAGAGACCCAGTACTTC. The chain joins TRBV7-7 to TRBJ2-5; maybe TRBD1 (6 bases). The CDR3 has 13 residues. V was pared by 5 bases and J by 3 bases, with 10 bases between. CDR1 is SSHAT, CDR2 FNYEAQ, per germline (reference sequence).

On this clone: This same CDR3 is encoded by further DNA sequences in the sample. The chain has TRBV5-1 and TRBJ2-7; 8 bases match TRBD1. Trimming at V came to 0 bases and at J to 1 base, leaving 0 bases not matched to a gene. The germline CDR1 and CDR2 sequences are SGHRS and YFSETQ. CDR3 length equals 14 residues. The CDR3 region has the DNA TGCGCCAGCAGCTTGGACAGGGGGTCCTACGAGCAGTACTTC. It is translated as CASSLDRGSYEQYF.

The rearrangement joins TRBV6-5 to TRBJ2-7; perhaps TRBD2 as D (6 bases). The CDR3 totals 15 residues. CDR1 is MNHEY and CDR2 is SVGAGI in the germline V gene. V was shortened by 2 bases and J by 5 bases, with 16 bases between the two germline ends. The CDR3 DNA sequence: TGTGCCAGCAGTTACCGGGAGTTCTCCCGGGACGAGCAGTACTTC. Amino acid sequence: CASSYREFSRDEQYF.

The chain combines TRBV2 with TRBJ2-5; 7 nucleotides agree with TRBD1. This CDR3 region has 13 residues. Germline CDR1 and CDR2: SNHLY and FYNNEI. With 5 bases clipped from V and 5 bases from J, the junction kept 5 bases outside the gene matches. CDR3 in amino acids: CASSRGGPETQYF. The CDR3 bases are TGTGCCAGCAGTCGAGGGGGCCCCGAGACCCAGTACTTC.

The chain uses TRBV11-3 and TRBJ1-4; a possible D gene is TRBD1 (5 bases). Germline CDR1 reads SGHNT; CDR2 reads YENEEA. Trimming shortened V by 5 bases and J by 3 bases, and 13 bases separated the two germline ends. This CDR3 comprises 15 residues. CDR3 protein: CASSLGGAPNEKLFF. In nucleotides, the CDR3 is TGTGCCAGCAGCCTAGGTGGGGCACCTAATGAAAAACTGTTTTTT. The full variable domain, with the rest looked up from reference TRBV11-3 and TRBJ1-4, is EAGVVQSPRYKIIEKKQPVAFWCNPISGHNTLYWYLQNLGQGPELLIRYENEEAVDDSQLPKDRFSAERLKGVDSTLKIQPAELGDSAVYLCASSLGGAPNEKLFFGSGTQLSVL.

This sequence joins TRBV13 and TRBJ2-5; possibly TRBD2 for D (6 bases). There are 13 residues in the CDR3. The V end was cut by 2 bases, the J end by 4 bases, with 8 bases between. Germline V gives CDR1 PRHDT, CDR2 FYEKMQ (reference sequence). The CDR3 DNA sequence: TGTGCCAGCAGCTTAAGGAGGGGAGAGACCCAGTACTTC. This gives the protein CASSLRRGETQYF.

As DNA, the CDR3 is TGTGCCAGCAGCCCCAGGCTTGGCAATCAGCCCCAGCATTTT. Translation: CASSPRLGNQPQHF. V usage is TRBV28 and J usage is TRBJ1-5; D uncertain. V was pared by 6 bases and J by 2 bases, with 11 bases between. Per the germline V gene, CDR1 is MDHEN and CDR2 is SYDVKM. CDR3 length: 14 amino acids.

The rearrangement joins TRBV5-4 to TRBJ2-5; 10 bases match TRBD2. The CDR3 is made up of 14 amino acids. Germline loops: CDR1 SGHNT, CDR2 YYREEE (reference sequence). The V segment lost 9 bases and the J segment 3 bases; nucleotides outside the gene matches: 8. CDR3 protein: CATSTGTSEETQYF. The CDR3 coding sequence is TGTGCCACCTCAACCGGGACTAGCGAAGAGACCCAGTACTTC.

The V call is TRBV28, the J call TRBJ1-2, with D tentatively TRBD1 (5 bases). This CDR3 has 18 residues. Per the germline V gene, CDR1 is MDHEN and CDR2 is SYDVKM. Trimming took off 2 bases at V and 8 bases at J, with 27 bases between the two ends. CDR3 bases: TGTGCCAGCAGTTTAGAGGTCGGATGGGGAGGGAGGGGACGCGGCTACACCTTC. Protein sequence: CASSLEVGWGGRGRGYTF.

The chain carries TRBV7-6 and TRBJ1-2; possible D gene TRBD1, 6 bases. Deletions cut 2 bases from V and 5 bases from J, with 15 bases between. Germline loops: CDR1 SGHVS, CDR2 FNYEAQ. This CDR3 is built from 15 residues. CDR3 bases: TGTGCCAGCAGCTTAACCCCGGGACACGATTATGGCTACACCTTC. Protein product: CASSLTPGHDYGYTF.

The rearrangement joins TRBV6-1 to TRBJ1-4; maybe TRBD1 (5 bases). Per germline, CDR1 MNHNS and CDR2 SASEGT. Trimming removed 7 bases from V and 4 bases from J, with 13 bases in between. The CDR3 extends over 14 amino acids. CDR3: CASKVDTFNEKLFF. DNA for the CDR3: TGTGCCAGCAAGGTGGACACCTTTAATGAAAAACTGTTTTTT.

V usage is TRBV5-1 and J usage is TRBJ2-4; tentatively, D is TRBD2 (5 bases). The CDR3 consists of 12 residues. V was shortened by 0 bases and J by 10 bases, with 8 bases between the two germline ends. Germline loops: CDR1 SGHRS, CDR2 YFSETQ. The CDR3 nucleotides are TGCGCCAGCAGCTTGGATGGAGGAATTCAGTACTTC. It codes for CASSLDGGIQYF.

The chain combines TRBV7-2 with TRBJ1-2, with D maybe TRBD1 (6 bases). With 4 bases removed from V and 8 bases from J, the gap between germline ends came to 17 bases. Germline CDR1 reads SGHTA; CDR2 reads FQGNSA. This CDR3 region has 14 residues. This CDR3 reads CASSSDSPLWGYTF. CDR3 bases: TGTGCCAGCAGCTCGGACAGCCCTCTTTGGGGCTACACCTTC.

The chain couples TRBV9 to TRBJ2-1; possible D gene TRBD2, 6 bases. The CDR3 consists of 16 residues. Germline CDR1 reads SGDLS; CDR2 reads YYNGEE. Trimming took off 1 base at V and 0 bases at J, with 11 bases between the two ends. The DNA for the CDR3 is TGTGCCAGCAGCGTAAGAGGGGAGGACTCCTACAATGAGCAGTTCTTC. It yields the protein CASSVRGEDSYNEQFF. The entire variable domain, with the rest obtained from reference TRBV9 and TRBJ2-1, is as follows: DSGVTQTPKHLITATGQRVTLRCSPRSGDLSVYWYQQSLDQGLQFLIQYYNGEERAKGNILERFSAQQFPDLHSELNLSSLELGDSALYFCASSVRGEDSYNEQFFGPGTRLTVL.

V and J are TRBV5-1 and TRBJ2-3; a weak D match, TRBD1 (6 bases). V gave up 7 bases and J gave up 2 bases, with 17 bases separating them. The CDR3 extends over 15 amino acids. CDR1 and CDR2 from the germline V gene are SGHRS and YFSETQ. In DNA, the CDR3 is TGCGCCAGCTGTTCGACAGGCCCGTCCACAGATACGCAGTATTTT. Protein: CASCSTGPSTDTQYF.

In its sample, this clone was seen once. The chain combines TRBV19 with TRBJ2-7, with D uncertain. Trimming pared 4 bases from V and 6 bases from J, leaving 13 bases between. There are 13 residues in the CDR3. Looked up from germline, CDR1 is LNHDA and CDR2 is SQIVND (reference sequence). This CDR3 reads CASSTSEVSEQYF. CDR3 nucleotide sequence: TGTGCCAGTAGTACGTCCGAGGTCTCCGAGCAGTACTTC.